This is a list of T cell receptor beta chains from one sample in a study of blood T cell repertoires in COVID-19. Libraries were prepared by immunoSEQ multiplex PCR; TCRdb keeps only in-frame clonotypes and omits some of them. Of roughly 20,000 clones in the sample, approximately 87% are singletons; the top ten hold around 10%. Material for sequencing was peripheral blood. These receptors were taken from a human donor in a cohort sampled during active COVID-19. CDR3s include the opening cysteine and the closing phenylalanine or tryptophan. A D gene is named only where the DNA matches it firmly. Size values are once, few and many counts, or a class for expanded clones, and some rows have none.

CDR3 length	D gene	clone size	V gene	J gene	CDR3 protein	CDR3 DNA
19	TRBD1	NA	TRBV28	TRBJ1-6	CASSPRGTGGDPYNSPLHF	TGTGCCAGCAGTCCTAGAGGGACAGGGGGGGATCCCTATAATTCACCCCTCCACTTT
15	TRBD1	NA	TRBV5-4	TRBJ1-2	CASAPRDRGPYGYTF	TGTGCCAGCGCCCCCAGAGACAGGGGGCCTTATGGCTACACCTTC
13	NA	NA	TRBV10-3	TRBJ1-5	CASQGLGDQPQHF	TGTGCCAGCCAGGGGCTGGGGGATCAGCCCCAGCATTTT
14	NA	NA	TRBV5-1	TRBJ2-2	CASKKQGGSGELFF	TGCGCCAGCAAAAAACAGGGAGGGTCCGGGGAGCTGTTTTTT
14	NA	NA	TRBV27	TRBJ2-3	CATARDSWRGTQYF	TGTGCCACCGCCCGGGATTCCTGGCGGGGTACGCAGTATTTT
14	TRBD1	NA	TRBV5-1	TRBJ1-1	CASSTGTGDTEAFF	TGCGCCAGCAGCACCGGGACAGGGGATACTGAAGCTTTCTTT
14	NA	once	TRBV2	TRBJ2-7	CASSPQASSYEQYF	TGTGCCAGCAGCCCGCAGGCTTCCTCCTACGAGCAGTACTTC
15	NA	NA	TRBV2	TRBJ2-7	CASSSPGTKGYEQYF	TGTGCCAGCAGCTCCCCCGGGACAAAAGGATACGAGCAGTACTTC
15	NA	NA	TRBV18	TRBJ1-2	CASSPAAEANYGYTF	TGTGCCAGCTCACCGGCGGCCGAAGCTAACTATGGCTACACCTTC
15	NA	NA	TRBV7-8	TRBJ1-4	CASSPGVGTNEKLFF	TGTGCCAGCAGCCCGGGAGTGGGTACTAATGAAAAACTGTTTTTT